This T cell receptor (beta chain) was retrieved from a study of cytomegalovirus exposure and HLA in healthy donors. Points from the study as a whole: TCR beta V segments were, for the most part, productive about 90% or about 30% of the time in an earlier analysis.

Researchers ran the PCR with 60 Vbeta and 13 Jbeta primers. The repertoire was sequenced with immunoSEQ multiplex PCR; TCRdb's copy has only in-frame clones and lacks some. The sample holds about 160,000 clones, approximately 83% seen once. Points on this clone: What it recognizes is unknown.

In nominal health when sampled, donors likely had unrecorded immune exposures nonetheless. The clonotype originates from a woman in her late teens or twenties in good health and CMV-seronegative. Material: PBMCs.

DNA of the CDR3: TGTGCCAGCAGCGCGACTAGCGGGGGACAAGAGACCCAGTACTTC. Protein sequence: CASSATSGGQETQYF. The chain is built from TRBV9 and TRBJ2-5; TRBD2 agrees at 12 bases. With 3 bases clipped from V and 2 bases from J, the junction kept 2 bases outside the gene matches. Germline V gene data show CDR1 as SGDLS and CDR2 as YYNGEE. There are 15 residues in the CDR3.